This record covers a single TCR beta chain. The sample belongs to a study of blood T cell repertoires in COVID-19. CDR3 size: 14 residues. The V gene's germline CDR1 is LNHDA and CDR2 SQIVND (reference sequence). After removal of 6 bases from V and 8 bases from J, the junction contained 8 bases not matched to a gene. Using immunoSEQ multiplex PCR, the repertoire was profiled, and TCRdb retains in-frame clones only, with some absent. The sample shows 200,000 to 250,000 clones, roughly nine tenths of them seen only once. The sequenced sample was peripheral blood. The receptor was derived from a man aged 55 to 70 with COVID-19, enrolled during active disease. The chain uses TRBV19 and TRBJ1-2; 11 bases are shared with TRBD1. This CDR3 reads CASSRGQGASGYTF. The CDR3 DNA follows: TGTGCCAGTAGCCGCGGACAGGGGGCGTCGGGCTACACCTTC.